The sequence of this T cell receptor (beta chain) was determined in a study of vaccination effects on CD4 cells after COVID-19. Antigen-specific CD4+ T cells were expanded (with viral peptide pools) by the ViraFEST assay ahead of sequencing. The culture ran for around 10 days before CD4+ T cells were isolated. By PCR, the person was confirmed to have had SARS-CoV-2 infection between March and December 2020. Here immunoSEQ multiplex PCR was the method, and the copy in TCRdb shows in-frame clones only, minus some. The data contain tens of thousands of clones, approximately 72% of them singletons. V gave up 3 bases and J gave up 6 bases; unmatched junction bases: 20. CDR1 and CDR2 (germline): DFQATT, SNEGSKA (reference sequence). The CDR3 covers 19 residues. As for this clone: Its antigen is currently unknown.

The V gene is TRBV20-1, the J gene TRBJ1-2; 12 bases line up with TRBD1. Sequencing used CD4+ T cells from PBMCs cultured with HCoV-NL63 spike peptides, obtained before COVID-19 vaccination. The clonotype was recovered from a human donor who had a prior SARS-CoV-2 infection. The CDR3, as DNA: TGCAGTGCTAGTGTACTTGGGGGGACAGGGGGCGATCGGCGGCATGGCTACACCTTC. It encodes CSASVLGGTGGDRRHGYTF.